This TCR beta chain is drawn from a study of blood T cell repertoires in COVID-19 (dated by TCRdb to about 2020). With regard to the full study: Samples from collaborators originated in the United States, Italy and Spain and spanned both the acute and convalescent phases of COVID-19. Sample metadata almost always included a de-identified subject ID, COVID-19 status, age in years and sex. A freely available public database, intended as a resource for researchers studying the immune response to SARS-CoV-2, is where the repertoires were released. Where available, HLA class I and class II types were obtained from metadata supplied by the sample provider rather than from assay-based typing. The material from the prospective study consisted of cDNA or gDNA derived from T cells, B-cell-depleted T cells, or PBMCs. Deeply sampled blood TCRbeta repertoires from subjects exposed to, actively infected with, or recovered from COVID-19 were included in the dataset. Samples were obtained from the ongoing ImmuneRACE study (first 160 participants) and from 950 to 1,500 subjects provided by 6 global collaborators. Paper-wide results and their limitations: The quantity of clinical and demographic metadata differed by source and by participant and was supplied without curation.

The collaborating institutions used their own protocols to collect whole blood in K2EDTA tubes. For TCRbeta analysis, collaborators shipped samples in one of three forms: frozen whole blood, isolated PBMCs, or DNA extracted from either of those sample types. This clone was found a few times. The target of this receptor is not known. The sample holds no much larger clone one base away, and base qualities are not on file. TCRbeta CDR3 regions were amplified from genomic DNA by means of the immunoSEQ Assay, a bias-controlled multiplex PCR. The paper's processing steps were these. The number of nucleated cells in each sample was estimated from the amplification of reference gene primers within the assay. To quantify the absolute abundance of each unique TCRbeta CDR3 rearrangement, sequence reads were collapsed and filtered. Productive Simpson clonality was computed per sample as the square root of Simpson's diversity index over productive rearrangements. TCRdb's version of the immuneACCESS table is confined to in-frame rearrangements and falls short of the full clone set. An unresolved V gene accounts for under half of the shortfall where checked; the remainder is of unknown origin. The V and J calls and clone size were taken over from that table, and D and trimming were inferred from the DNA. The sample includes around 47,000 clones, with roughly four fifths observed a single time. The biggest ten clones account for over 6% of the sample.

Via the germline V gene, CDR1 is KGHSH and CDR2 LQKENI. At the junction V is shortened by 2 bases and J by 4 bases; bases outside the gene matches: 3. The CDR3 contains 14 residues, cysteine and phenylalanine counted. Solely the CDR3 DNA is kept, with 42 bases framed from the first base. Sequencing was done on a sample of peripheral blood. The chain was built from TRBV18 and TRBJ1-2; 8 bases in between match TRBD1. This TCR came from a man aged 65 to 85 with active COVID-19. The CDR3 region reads CASSPVTGVYGYTF. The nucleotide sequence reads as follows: TGTGCCAGCTCACCAGTGACAGGGGTCTATGGCTACACCTTC.